Described below is a single TCR beta chain sequence and its context. V shed 4 bases and J shed 4 bases, with 14 bases lying between them. The germline V gene encodes CDR1 MDHEN and CDR2 SYDVKM. The CDR3 has 14 residues. The method was immunoSEQ multiplex PCR; TCRdb's version includes in-frame clones alone and lacks a portion of them. The sample has 43,000 or so clones, around 86% seen once. The data were obtained in a study of OX40 agonist ivuxolimab in advanced cancers. Sampled blood was obtained at baseline, cycle 4 day 1, and cycle 7 day 1. This chain uses TRBV28 with TRBJ2-7, with D perhaps matching TRBD2 (6 bases). Sequencing used CD4+ or CD8+ T cells sorted from blood, obtained in a trial of the OX40 agonist ivuxolimab. The sequence came from an adult with an advanced solid tumor such as melanoma, head and neck, liver or kidney cancer. CDR3 sequence: CASSYLSGGYEQYF. The CDR3 bases are TGTGCCAGCAGTTACCTCTCCGGGGGTTACGAGCAGTACTTC.